Included here is one T cell receptor (beta chain) sequence, with context. Its cognate antigen is unknown. Some clones are missing from TCRdb's copy, which holds only in-frame ones; the method was immunoSEQ multiplex PCR. Here the sample spans 50,000 or so clones, roughly 90% being singletons. The germline V and J ends were trimmed by 3 bases and 5 bases, with 19 bases remaining between them. CDR3 length equals 16 residues. Germline CDR1 is MGHRA and CDR2 is YSYEKL. This record belongs to a study of OX40 agonist ivuxolimab in advanced cancers. Study in general: Therapy given before enrollment (anti-PD-1, anti-PD-L1 or anti-CTLA-4) was allowed, and 40% had some. The study, taken as a whole, reports: At 0.1 to 3.0 mg/kg and by week 6, CD4+ and CD8+ T cells in the blood had expanded clonally.

This sequence originates from an adult with an advanced solid tumor such as melanoma, head and neck, liver or kidney cancer. Sequenced material: CD4+ or CD8+ T cells sorted from blood, taken in a trial of the OX40 agonist ivuxolimab. The chain has TRBV4-1 and TRBJ2-5, with a possible D match to TRBD1 (5 bases). CDR3 sequence: CASSHLQMAGLETQYF. CDR3 DNA sequence: TGCGCCAGCAGCCACCTCCAGATGGCAGGGTTGGAGACCCAGTACTTC.